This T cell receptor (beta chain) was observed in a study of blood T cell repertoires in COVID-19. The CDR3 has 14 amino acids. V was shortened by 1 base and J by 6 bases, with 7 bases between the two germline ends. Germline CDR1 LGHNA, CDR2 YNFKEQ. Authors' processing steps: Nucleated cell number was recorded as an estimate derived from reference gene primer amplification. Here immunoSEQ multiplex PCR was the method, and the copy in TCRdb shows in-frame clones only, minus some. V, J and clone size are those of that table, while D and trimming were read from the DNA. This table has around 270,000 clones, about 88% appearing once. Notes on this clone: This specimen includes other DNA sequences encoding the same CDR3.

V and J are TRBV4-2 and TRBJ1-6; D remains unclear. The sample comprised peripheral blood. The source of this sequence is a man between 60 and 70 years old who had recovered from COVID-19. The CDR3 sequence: CASSQGGSNSPLHF. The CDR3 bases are TGTGCCAGCAGCCAAGGTGGCAGTAATTCACCCCTCCACTTT.